The 11 T cell receptor beta chains listed next were all sequenced from one sample in a study of OX40 agonist ivuxolimab in advanced cancers. Sequencing was performed with immunoSEQ multiplex PCR; in TCRdb, only in-frame clones are kept and a portion is missing. The table has some 80,000 clones, approximately 85% seen once. The sequenced sample was CD4+ or CD8+ T cells sorted from blood, obtained in a trial of the OX40 agonist ivuxolimab. The receptors derive from an adult with an advanced solid tumor such as melanoma, head and neck, liver or kidney cancer.

The rearrangement joins TRBV4-1 to TRBJ2-3; D possibly corresponds to TRBD2 (6 bases). V was clipped by 4 bases and J by 4 bases, with 24 bases between them. The CDR3 has 18 amino acids. From germline, CDR1 is MGHRA and CDR2 YSYEKL. The CDR3 bases are TGCGCCAGCAGCCGTGGTGGAGGGCCGAGTTACTGGGCAGATACGCAGTATTTT. Protein product: CASSRGGGPSYWADTQYF.

This clone appeared once. The chain uses TRBV29-1 and TRBJ2-1, with D perhaps matching TRBD2 (6 bases). Germline-derived CDR1 and CDR2 are SQVTM and ANQGSEA. Trimming took off 4 bases at V and 5 bases at J, with 12 bases between the two ends. CDR3 length: 13 residues. The CDR3 protein is CSVGRLGNNEQFF. CDR3 nucleotides: TGCAGCGTTGGGAGACTAGGGAACAATGAGCAGTTCTTC.

The rearrangement links TRBV19 to TRBJ2-1; 10 bases map to TRBD2. The CDR3 covers 14 residues. Germline V gene data show CDR1 as LNHDA and CDR2 as SQIVND (reference sequence). V trimming: 5 bases; J trimming: 7 bases; junction bases outside the gene matches: 5. CDR3 amino acids: CASSVNSGRNEQFF. In DNA, the CDR3 is TGTGCCAGTAGTGTTAATAGCGGGAGGAATGAGCAGTTCTTC.

The J gene is TRBJ1-5, the V gene TRBV28; a possible D gene is TRBD1 (6 bases). The CDR3 length is 17 residues. Germline CDR1 and CDR2: MDHEN and SYDVKM. Trimming shortened V by 8 bases and J by 5 bases, and 25 bases separated the two germline ends. CDR3 nucleotides: TGTGCCAGCGCCCCTACAGGGTTCTCGTTGGTAGATCAGCCCCAGCATTTT. Its translation is CASAPTGFSLVDQPQHF. The full variable domain, its missing parts supplied by reference TRBV28 and TRBJ1-5, is DVKVTQSSRYLVKRTGEKVFLECVQDMDHENMFWYRQDPGLGLRLIYFSYDVKMKEKGDIPEGYSVSREKKERFSLILESASTNQTSMYLCASAPTGFSLVDQPQHFGDGTRLSIL.

The CDR3 DNA reads as TGTGCCAGCAGTTACGGTGGGGAGAAAATAGCTTTCTTT. Encoded protein: CASSYGGEKIAFF. This chain connects TRBV6-5 to TRBJ1-1; D uncertain. The CDR3 is made up of 13 amino acids. In germline, CDR1 is MNHEY, CDR2 SVGAGI. V dropped 2 bases and J dropped 10 bases, with 14 bases sitting between them.

V gene TRBV18 combines with J gene TRBJ2-1; no clear D. Trimming took off 3 bases at V and 9 bases at J, with 15 bases between the two ends. Germline V CDR1 and CDR2: KGHSH, LQKENI. This CDR3 is 14 amino acids long. In nucleotides, the CDR3 is TGTGCCAGCTCACCTAATAAGGCACAAGGTGAGCAGTTCTTC. Translation: CASSPNKAQGEQFF.

The chain joins TRBV5-1 to TRBJ2-1; D not resolved. V dropped 4 bases and J dropped 0 bases, with 17 bases sitting between them. The CDR3 sequence is 17 residues long. Per the germline V gene, CDR1 is SGHRS and CDR2 is YFSETQ. CDR3 DNA sequence: TGCGCCAGCAGCGTAACACTCCAGCCCAACTCCTACAATGAGCAGTTCTTC. Translating it yields CASSVTLQPNSYNEQFF.

The chain links TRBV4-2 to TRBJ1-2, with 8 positions matching TRBD1. Germline V lookup: CDR1 LGHNA, CDR2 YNFKEQ. This CDR3 is built from 15 residues. The trim removed 0 bases at V and 3 bases at J, leaving 3 bases unmatched. The CDR3 reads CASSQDPTGDYGYTF. The CDR3 nucleotides read TGTGCCAGCAGCCAAGACCCGACAGGGGACTATGGCTACACCTTC.

This clone is categorized as medium-sized. The chain uses TRBV2 and TRBJ2-1; 8 nucleotides agree with TRBD2. The CDR3 is 17 amino acids. Germline assignment: CDR1 SNHLY and CDR2 FYNNEI. Trimming at V came to 6 bases and at J to 1 base, leaving 11 bases not matched to a gene. CDR3 coding DNA: TGTGCCAGCAGCCGTACGTTGGCGGGAGGTTCCTACAATGAGCAGTTCTTC. Protein: CASSRTLAGGSYNEQFF.

The chain employs TRBV5-6 and TRBJ2-3; 7 bases line up with TRBD2. The CDR3 has 14 amino acids. V lost 5 bases to trimming and J lost 0 bases; unmatched junction nucleotides: 3. CDR1 SGHDT and CDR2 YYEEEE come from the germline V gene. The CDR3, as DNA: TGTGCCAGCAGGAGACTAGCTAGCACAGATACGCAGTATTTT. Translating it yields CASRRLASTDTQYF.

The chain uses TRBV18 and TRBJ2-2, with 8 positions matching TRBD1. Germline V gene data show CDR1 as KGHSH and CDR2 as LQKENI. The CDR3 has 15 amino acids. J lost 1 base, V lost 2 bases, and 0 bases had no gene match. Here the CDR3 reads CASSPDRGNTGELFF. CDR3 DNA sequence: TGTGCCAGCTCACCAGACAGGGGGAACACCGGGGAGCTGTTTTTT.